These 14 T cell receptor beta chains originate from one sample sequenced in a study of beta chain features in type 1 diabetes. The entirety of the isolated RNA underwent reverse transcription, so expressed TCRB transcripts were sequenced. Generated by immunoSEQ multiplex PCR, the TCRdb table keeps only in-frame clones and is missing some. This table has about 160,000 clones, approximately 9% appearing once. Sequencing used central memory CD4+ T cells from blood. The source is a woman under 30 in good health.

This clone has a handful of counts. The V gene is TRBV2, the J gene TRBJ2-3; the match to TRBD2 covers 8 bases. Germline loops: CDR1 SNHLY, CDR2 FYNNEI. The CDR3 is 12 amino acids. With V trimmed by 7 bases and J by 4 bases, 1 base remained unmatched. The CDR3 DNA reads as TGTGCCAGCACGGGACTAGCAGATACGCAGTATTTT. It yields the protein CASTGLADTQYF. The full variable domain, in which reference TRBV2 and TRBJ2-3 provide the parts outside the CDR3, is EPEVTQTPSHQVTQMGQEVILRCVPISNHLYFYWYRQILGQKVEFLVSFYNNEISEKSEIFDDQFSVERPDGSNFTLKIRSTKLEDSAMYFCASTGLADTQYFGPGTRLTVL.

The chain couples TRBV30 to TRBJ2-7; 7 bases are a match to TRBD1. The length of the CDR3 is 16 residues. The V segment lost 4 bases and the J segment 2 bases; nucleotides outside the gene matches: 14. Germline CDR1 reads GTSNPN; CDR2 reads SVGIG (reference sequence). CDR3 nucleotides: TGTGCCTGGAAGCACTCCACAGGGGCGCTACCCTACGAGCAGTACTTC. Residues: CAWKHSTGALPYEQYF.

The sample holds a few counts of this clone. The chain combines TRBV7-9 with TRBJ2-1; 15 nucleotides align to TRBD2. Looked up from germline, CDR1 is SEHNR and CDR2 is FQNEAQ (reference sequence). The CDR3 length is 18 residues. V lost 5 bases, J lost 7 bases, and 12 bases stayed unmatched. CDR3 nucleotide sequence: TGTGCCAGCAGCCCCCGGACTAGCGGGAGGGCCTGGGGGAATGAGCAGTTCTTC. Translation: CASSPRTSGRAWGNEQFF.

This clone was seen a handful of times. The CDR3 reads CASSATGFSGLAETQYF. The CDR3 DNA follows: TGTGCCAGCAGCGCCACGGGGTTTAGCGGGCTCGCGGAGACCCAGTACTTC. The J gene is TRBJ2-5, the V gene TRBV9, with 7 positions matching TRBD2. The CDR3 runs 17 residues. The J segment lost 5 bases and the V segment lost 3 bases, leaving 16 bases of the junction unmatched. Germline V gene data show CDR1 as SGDLS and CDR2 as YYNGEE.

This clone was seen only a few times. The rearrangement uses TRBV7-2 and TRBJ1-2, with D possibly matching TRBD1 (5 bases). The CDR3 extends over 15 amino acids. With 1 base removed from V and 4 bases from J, the gap between germline ends came to 13 bases. Germline V gene sequence: CDR1 SGHTA, CDR2 FQGNSA. CDR3 protein: CASSLDHGGIYGYTF. The CDR3, as DNA: TGTGCCAGCAGCTTAGATCACGGGGGTATCTATGGCTACACCTTC.

This clone was seen a few times. The rearrangement uses TRBV6-6 and TRBJ2-5, with TRBD2 identical over 7 bases. With V trimmed by 6 bases and J by 4 bases, 8 bases remained unmatched. In germline, CDR1 is MNHNY, CDR2 SVGAGI (reference sequence). This CDR3 comprises 14 residues. The CDR3 protein is CASSDSGGGETQYF. DNA of the CDR3: TGTGCCAGCAGCGACTCGGGGGGAGGAGAGACCCAGTACTTC.

The table lists this clone with many counts. The V call is TRBV5-6, the J call TRBJ2-5; possibly TRBD2 for D (6 bases). This CDR3 is built from 14 residues. The V gene's germline CDR1 is SGHDT and CDR2 YYEEEE. Trimming stripped 4 bases from V and 8 bases from J, with 18 bases between. CDR3 protein: CASSGSKMGGTQYF. CDR3 in DNA: TGTGCCAGCAGCGGGTCAAAAATGGGGGGTACCCAGTACTTC.

This clone was observed a few times. J is TRBJ2-2 and V is TRBV7-8; TRBD1 agrees at 7 bases. The CDR3 spans 13 residues. The ends lost 6 bases at V and 8 bases at J; junction bases unmatched: 6. The germline CDR1 and CDR2 sequences are SGHVS and FQNEAQ. This CDR3 is CASRPGQRGELFF. CDR3 bases: TGTGCCAGCAGGCCGGGACAGAGAGGGGAGCTGTTTTTT.

V and J are TRBV11-3 and TRBJ2-1, with TRBD2 matching 7 bases. With 4 bases clipped from V and 6 bases from J, the junction kept 6 bases outside the gene matches. In germline, CDR1 is SGHNT, CDR2 YENEEA. This CDR3 is 14 amino acids long. CDR3 bases: TGTGCCAGCAGCTCCGGCGGGAGCTCCAATGAGCAGTTCTTC. It codes for CASSSGGSSNEQFF.

This clone was observed a handful of times. The chain joins TRBV7-9 to TRBJ1-1, with D possibly TRBD1 on 5 matching bases. V dropped 5 bases and J dropped 9 bases, with 10 bases sitting between them. Germline CDR1 SEHNR, CDR2 FQNEAQ (reference sequence). This CDR3 is built from 11 residues. As DNA, the CDR3 is TGTGCCAGCAGCCCGGAGGGACAAGCTTTCTTT. It translates to CASSPEGQAFF.

J is TRBJ1-1 and V is TRBV30; 7 bases agree with TRBD1. The CDR3 has 12 residues. V dropped 4 bases and J dropped 6; count of bases not matched to a gene: 5. Germline lookup yields CDR1 GTSNPN and CDR2 SVGIG (reference sequence). CDR3 residues: CAWKQGYSEAFF. Written as DNA, the CDR3 is TGTGCCTGGAAACAGGGGTATTCTGAAGCTTTCTTT.

In this sample, this clone turned up a few times. The rearrangement links TRBV11-2 to TRBJ2-2; 7 bases are a match to TRBD2. There are 16 residues in the CDR3. Germline trimming cut 4 bases from V and 1 base from J; bases unmatched to any gene: 6. The germline CDR1 and CDR2 sequences are SGHAT and FQNNGV. The CDR3: CASSSGGGQNTGELFF. The CDR3 bases are TGTGCCAGCAGCTCGGGAGGTGGTCAGAACACCGGGGAGCTGTTTTTT.

Only a few counts were recorded for this clone. The V and J genes are TRBV5-4 and TRBJ1-1; D possibly corresponds to TRBD1 (6 bases). This CDR3 region has 15 residues. V was cut by 1 base and J by 4 bases, with 14 bases left in between. Germline V lookup: CDR1 SGHNT, CDR2 YYREEE (reference sequence). The CDR3 loop is CASSLRIGGSTEAFF. CDR3 bases: TGTGCCAGCAGCTTGCGAATTGGGGGCAGCACTGAAGCTTTCTTT.

V and J are TRBV12-5 and TRBJ2-7; tentatively, D is TRBD1 (6 bases). CDR3 length equals 13 residues. V was cut by 5 bases and J by 1 base, with 9 bases left in between. The germline V gene has CDR1 LGHNT and CDR2 FRNRAP. Written as DNA, the CDR3 is TGTGCTAGTGGTAAGGACAGTTCCTACGAGCAGTACTTC. It codes for CASGKDSSYEQYF.